This entry features one T cell receptor (beta chain) sequence. What it recognizes is unknown. V lost 0 bases and J lost 4; bases outside the gene matches: 5. CDR1 is LNHNV, CDR2 YYDKDF, per germline (reference sequence). The CDR3 has 18 amino acids. Using its own MiXCR run on the 5' RACE reads, TCRdb lists one record per CDR3 protein. Among approximately 680,000 distinct CDR3 sequences listed, around 7.5% were seen once. With no exceptions, donors were healthy Caucasians. The sample belongs to a study of identical twins. Whole-study results and caveats: Monozygotic twin pairs showed more out-of-frame TCR alpha sharing than models estimated.

The same data also contributed to another study, on yellow fever vaccine responses in identical twins.

V usage is TRBV15 and J usage is TRBJ2-3; the match to TRBD2 covers 15 bases. Sequencing input: PBMCs. The source of this sequence is a woman aged 18-29 years in good health. The CDR3 bases are TGTGCCACCAGCAGAGATTTGGGACTAGCGGGAGGTTCAGATACGCAGTATTTT. This encodes CATSRDLGLAGGSDTQYF.